The source of this T cell receptor beta chain is a study of blood T cell repertoires in COVID-19. Study information: COVID-19 samples, acute and convalescent, were from the United States, Italy and Spain. PBMCs, B-cell-depleted T cells, or T cells provided the cDNA or gDNA that made up the material.

Under the authors' procedure: Estimation of nucleated cell counts relied on the amplification of reference gene primers. Here immunoSEQ multiplex PCR was the method, and the copy in TCRdb shows in-frame clones only, minus some. V and J calls and clone size come straight from that table; D and trimming were deduced from the DNA. Of 150,000 or so clones in the sample, 87% are singletons; the top ten hold approximately 4%. This clone was counted a few times. The sequencing sample was made of PBMCs or T cells enriched from blood (not recorded which). The receptor was isolated from a woman aged 35 to 49 who had been exposed to COVID-19.

The CDR3 is CASRNGGAHEQYF. DNA of the CDR3: TGTGCCAGCAGAAACGGGGGGGCCCACGAGCAGTACTTC. This chain links TRBV28 with TRBJ2-7; TRBD2 agrees at 8 bases. CDR1 is MDHEN, CDR2 SYDVKM, per germline. The CDR3 runs to 13 residues. V dropped 6 bases and J dropped 5; count of bases not matched to a gene: 6.